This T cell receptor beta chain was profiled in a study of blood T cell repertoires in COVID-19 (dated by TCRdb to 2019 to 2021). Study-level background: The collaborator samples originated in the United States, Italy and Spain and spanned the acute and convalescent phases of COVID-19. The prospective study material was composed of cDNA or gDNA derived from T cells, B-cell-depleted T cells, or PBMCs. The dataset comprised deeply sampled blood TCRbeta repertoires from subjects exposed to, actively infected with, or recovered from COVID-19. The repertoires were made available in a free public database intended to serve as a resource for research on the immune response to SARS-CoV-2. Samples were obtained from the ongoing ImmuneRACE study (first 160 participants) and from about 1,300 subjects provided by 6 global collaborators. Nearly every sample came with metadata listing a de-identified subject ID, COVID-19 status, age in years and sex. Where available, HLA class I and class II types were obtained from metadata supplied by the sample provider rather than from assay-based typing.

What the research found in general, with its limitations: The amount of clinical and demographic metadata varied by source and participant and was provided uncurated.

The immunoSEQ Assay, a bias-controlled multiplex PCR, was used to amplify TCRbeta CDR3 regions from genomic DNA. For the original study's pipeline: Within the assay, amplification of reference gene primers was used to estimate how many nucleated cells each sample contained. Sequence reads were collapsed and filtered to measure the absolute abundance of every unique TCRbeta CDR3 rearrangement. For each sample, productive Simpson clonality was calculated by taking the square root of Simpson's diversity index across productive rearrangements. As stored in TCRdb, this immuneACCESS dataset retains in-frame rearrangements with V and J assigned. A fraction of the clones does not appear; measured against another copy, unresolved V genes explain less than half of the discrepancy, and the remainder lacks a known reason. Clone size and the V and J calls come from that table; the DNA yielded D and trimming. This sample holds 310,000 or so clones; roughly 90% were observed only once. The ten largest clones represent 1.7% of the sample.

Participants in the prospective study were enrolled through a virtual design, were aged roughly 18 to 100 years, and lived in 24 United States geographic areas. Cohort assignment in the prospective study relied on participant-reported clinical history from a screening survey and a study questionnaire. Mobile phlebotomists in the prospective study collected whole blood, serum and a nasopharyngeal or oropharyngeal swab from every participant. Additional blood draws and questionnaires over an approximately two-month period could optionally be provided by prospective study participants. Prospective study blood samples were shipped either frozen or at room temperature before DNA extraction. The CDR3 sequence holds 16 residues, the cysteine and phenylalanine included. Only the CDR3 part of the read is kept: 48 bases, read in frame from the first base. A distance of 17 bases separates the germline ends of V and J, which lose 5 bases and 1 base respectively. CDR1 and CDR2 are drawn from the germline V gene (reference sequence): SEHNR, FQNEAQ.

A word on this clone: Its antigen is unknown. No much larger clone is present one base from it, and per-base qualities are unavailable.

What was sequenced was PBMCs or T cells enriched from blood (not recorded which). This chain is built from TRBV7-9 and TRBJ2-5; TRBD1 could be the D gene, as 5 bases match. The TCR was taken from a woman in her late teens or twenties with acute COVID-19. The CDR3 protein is CASSPTGRPFQETQYF. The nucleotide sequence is TGTGCCAGCAGCCCAACAGGTCGCCCTTTCCAAGAGACCCAGTACTTC.